This T cell receptor beta chain appears in the sequencing data of a study of cytomegalovirus exposure and HLA in healthy donors. Study-level background: An earlier analysis found roughly 110 million unique TCR beta sequences from around 180 million T cells.

This clone was observed a handful of times. Its cognate antigen is unknown. V shed 5 bases and J 0 bases; nucleotides not matched to a gene: 7. Looked up from germline, CDR1 is SGHTA and CDR2 is FQGNSA. CDR3 length: 17 amino acids. The PCR ran on 60 Vbeta and 13 Jbeta primers. The assay was immunoSEQ multiplex PCR, and TCRdb's table has in-frame clones only and misses some. The sample yields roughly 200,000 clones, nearly 80% seen once. Study-wide points: A missense DCLRE1C variant was associated with V- and J-gene trimming of TCR beta chains in a later analysis, and an independent cohort replicated the association. There were under 200 TCR beta chains listed as cytomegalovirus-associated.

The V and J genes are TRBV7-2 and TRBJ2-3; 11 positions agree with TRBD2. Material for sequencing was PBMCs. This receptor was obtained from a female donor in good health and CMV-seronegative. The CDR3 here is CASSLKLAGASTDTQYF. CDR3 coding DNA: TGTGCCAGCAGCCTGAAACTAGCGGGGGCTAGCACAGATACGCAGTATTTT.